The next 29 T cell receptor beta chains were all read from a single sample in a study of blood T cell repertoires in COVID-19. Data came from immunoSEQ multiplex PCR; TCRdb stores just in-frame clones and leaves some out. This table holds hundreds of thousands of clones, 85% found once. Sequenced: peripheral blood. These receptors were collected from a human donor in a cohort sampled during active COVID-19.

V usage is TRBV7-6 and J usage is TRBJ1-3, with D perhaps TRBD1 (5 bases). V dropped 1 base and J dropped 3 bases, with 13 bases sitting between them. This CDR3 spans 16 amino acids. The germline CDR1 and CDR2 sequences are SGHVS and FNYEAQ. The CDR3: CASSLEVGLYGNTIYF. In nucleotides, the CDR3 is TGTGCCAGCAGCTTAGAAGTGGGGCTGTATGGAAACACCATATATTTT. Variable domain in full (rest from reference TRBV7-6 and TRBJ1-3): GAGVSQSPRYKVTKRGQDVALRCDPISGHVSLYWYRQALGQGPEFLTYFNYEAQQDKSGLPNDRFSAERPEGSISTLTIQRTEQRDSAMYRCASSLEVGLYGNTIYFGEGSWLTVV.

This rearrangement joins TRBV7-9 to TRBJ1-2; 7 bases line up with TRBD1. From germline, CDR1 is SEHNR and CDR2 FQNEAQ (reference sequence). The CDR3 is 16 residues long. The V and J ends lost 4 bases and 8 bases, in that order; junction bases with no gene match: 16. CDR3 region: CASSSYRGQVLGGYTF. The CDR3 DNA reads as TGTGCCAGCAGCTCTTACAGAGGACAGGTATTAGGCGGCTACACCTTC.

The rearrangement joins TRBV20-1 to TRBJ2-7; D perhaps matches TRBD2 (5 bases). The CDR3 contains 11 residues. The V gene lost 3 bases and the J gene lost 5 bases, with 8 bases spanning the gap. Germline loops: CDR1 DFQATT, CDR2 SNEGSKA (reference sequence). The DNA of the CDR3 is TGCAGTGCTAGTTTCGGGAACGAGCAGTACTTC. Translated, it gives CSASFGNEQYF.

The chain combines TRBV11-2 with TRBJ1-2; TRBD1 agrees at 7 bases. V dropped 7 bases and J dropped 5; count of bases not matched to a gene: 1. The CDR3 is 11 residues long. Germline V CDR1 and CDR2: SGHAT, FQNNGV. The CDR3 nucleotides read TGTGCCAGCAAGACAGGGTATGGCTACACCTTC. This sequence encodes CASKTGYGYTF.

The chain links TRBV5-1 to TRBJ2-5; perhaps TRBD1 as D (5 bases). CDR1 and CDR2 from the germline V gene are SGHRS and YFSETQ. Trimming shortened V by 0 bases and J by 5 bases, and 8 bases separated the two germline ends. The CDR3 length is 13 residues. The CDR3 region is CASSLERQETQYF. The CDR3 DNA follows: TGCGCCAGCAGCTTGGAACGACAGGAGACCCAGTACTTC.

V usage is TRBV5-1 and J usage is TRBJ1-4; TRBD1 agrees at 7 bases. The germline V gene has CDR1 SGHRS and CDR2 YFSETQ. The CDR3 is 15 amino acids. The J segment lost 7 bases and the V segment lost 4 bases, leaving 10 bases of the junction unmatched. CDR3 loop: CASSPGQVVSEKLFF. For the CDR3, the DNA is TGCGCCAGCAGCCCCGGACAGGTGGTTTCTGAAAAACTGTTTTTT. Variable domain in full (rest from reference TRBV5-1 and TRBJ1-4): KAGVTQTPRYLIKTRGQQVTLSCSPISGHRSVSWYQQTPGQGLQFLFEYFSETQRNKGNFPGRFSGRQFSNSRSEMNVSTLELGDSALYLCASSPGQVVSEKLFFGSGTQLSVL.

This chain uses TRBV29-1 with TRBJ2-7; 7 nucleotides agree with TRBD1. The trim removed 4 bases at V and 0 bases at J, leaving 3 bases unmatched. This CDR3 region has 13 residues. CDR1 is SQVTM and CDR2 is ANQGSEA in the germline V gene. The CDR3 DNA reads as TGCAGCGTTGTAGGGGACAGCTCCTACGAGCAGTACTTC. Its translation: CSVVGDSSYEQYF.

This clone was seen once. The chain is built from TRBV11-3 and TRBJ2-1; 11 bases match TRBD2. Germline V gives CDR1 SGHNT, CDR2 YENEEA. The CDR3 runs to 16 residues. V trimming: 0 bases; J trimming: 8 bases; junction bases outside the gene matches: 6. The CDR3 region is CASSLDPSGGLDEQFF. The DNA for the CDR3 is TGTGCCAGCAGCTTAGATCCTAGCGGGGGGCTCGATGAGCAGTTCTTC.

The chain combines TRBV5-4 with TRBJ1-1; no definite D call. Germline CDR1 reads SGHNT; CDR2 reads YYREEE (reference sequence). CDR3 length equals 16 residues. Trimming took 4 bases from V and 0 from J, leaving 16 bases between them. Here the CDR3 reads CASSPNSSPMNTEAFF. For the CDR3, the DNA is TGTGCCAGCAGCCCCAACAGCTCACCTATGAACACTGAAGCTTTCTTT.

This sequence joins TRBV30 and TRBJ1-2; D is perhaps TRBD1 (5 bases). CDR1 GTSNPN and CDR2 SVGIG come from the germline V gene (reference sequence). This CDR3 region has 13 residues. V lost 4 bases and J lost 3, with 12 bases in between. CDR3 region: CAWMRGIYYGYTF. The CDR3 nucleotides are TGTGCCTGGATGCGGGGGATTTACTATGGCTACACCTTC.

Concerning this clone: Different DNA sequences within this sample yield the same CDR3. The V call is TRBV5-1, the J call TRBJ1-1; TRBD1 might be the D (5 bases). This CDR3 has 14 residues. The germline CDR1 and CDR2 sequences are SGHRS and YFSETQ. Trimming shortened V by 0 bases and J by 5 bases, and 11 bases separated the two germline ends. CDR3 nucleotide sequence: TGCGCCAGCAGCTTGGCCGGGGGGGGGACTGAAGCTTTCTTT. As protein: CASSLAGGGTEAFF.

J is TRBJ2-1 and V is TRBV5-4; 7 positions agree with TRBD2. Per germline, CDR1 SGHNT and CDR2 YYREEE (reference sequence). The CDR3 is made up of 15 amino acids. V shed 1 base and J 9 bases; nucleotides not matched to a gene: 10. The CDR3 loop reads CASSLSGTTPVEQFF. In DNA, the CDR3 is TGTGCCAGCAGCTTGTCCGGGACTACCCCAGTTGAGCAGTTCTTC.

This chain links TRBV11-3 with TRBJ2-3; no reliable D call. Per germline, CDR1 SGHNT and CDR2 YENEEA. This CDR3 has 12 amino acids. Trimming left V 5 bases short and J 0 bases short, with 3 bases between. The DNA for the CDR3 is TGTGCCAGCAGCGTAAGCACAGATACGCAGTATTTT. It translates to CASSVSTDTQYF. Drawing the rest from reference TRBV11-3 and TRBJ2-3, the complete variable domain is EAGVVQSPRYKIIEKKQPVAFWCNPISGHNTLYWYLQNLGQGPELLIRYENEEAVDDSQLPKDRFSAERLKGVDSTLKIQPAELGDSAVYLCASSVSTDTQYFGPGTRLTVL.

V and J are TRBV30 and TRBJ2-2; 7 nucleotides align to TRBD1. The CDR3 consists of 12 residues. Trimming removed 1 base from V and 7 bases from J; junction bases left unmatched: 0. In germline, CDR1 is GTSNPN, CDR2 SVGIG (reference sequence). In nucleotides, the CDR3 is TGTGCCTGGAGTGACAGGGGCGGGGAGCTGTTTTTT. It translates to CAWSDRGGELFF.

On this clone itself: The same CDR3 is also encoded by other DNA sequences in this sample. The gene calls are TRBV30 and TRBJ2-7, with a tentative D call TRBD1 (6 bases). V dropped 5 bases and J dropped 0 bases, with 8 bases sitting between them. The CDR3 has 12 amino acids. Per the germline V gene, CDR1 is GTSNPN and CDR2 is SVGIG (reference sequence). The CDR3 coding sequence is TGTGCCTGGGGGACATTCTCCTACGAGCAGTACTTC. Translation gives CAWGTFSYEQYF.

CDR3 nucleotides: TGTGCCAGCAGCTTAAACCCAGGGGCCCCAGATACGCAGTATTTT. Protein: CASSLNPGAPDTQYF. This chain uses TRBV7-3 with TRBJ2-3, with a tentative D call TRBD1 (6 bases). Germline CDR1 SGHTA, CDR2 FQGTGA. The CDR3 is 15 amino acids. V was clipped by 1 base and J by 4 bases, with 12 bases between them.

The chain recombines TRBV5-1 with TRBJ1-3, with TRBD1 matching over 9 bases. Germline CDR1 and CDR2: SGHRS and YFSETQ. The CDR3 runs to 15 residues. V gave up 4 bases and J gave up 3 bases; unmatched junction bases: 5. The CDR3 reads CASSVGTGFGNTIYF. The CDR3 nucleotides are TGCGCCAGCAGCGTCGGGACAGGGTTTGGAAACACCATATATTTT.

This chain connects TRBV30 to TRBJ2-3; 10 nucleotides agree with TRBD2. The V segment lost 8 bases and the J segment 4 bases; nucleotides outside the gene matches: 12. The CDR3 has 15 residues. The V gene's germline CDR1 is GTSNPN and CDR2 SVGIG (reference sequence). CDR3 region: CAGSGASGGPDTQYF. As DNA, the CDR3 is TGTGCCGGAAGTGGGGCTAGCGGGGGCCCAGATACGCAGTATTTT.

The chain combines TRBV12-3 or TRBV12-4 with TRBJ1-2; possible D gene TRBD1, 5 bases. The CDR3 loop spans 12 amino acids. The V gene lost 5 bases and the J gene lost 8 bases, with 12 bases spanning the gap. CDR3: CASSPRVLGYTF. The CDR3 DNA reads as TGTGCCAGCAGTCCCAGGGTTTTAGGCTACACCTTC.

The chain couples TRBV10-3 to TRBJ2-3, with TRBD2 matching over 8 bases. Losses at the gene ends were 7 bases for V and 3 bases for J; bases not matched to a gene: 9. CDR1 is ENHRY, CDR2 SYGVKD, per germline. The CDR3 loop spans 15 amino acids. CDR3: CAITHSGGVTDTQYF. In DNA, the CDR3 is TGTGCCATCACCCACTCCGGGGGGGTAACAGATACGCAGTATTTT.

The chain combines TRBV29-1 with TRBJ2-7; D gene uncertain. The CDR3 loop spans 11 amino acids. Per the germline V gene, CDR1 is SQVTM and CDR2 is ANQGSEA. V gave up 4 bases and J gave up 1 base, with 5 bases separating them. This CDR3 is CSVVISYEQYF. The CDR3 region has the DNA TGCAGCGTTGTTATTTCCTACGAGCAGTACTTC.

CDR3 region: CASSLQMNTEAFF. CDR3 sequence (DNA): TGCGCCAGCAGCTTACAAATGAACACTGAAGCTTTCTTT. The rearrangement uses TRBV5-1 and TRBJ1-1; D is unresolved. Germline lookup yields CDR1 SGHRS and CDR2 YFSETQ. The CDR3 is 13 residues long. V was cut by 2 bases and J by 0 bases, with 5 bases left in between.

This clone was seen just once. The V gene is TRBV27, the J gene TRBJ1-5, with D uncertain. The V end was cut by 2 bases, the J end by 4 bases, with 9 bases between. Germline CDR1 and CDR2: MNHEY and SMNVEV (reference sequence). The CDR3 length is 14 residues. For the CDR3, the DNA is TGTGCCAGCAGTTTAAAGGTCGGGAATCAGCCCCAGCATTTT. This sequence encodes CASSLKVGNQPQHF.

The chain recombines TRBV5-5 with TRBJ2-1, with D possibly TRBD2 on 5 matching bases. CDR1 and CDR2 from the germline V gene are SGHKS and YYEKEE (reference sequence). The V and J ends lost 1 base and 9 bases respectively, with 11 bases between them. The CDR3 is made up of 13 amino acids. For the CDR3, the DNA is TGTGCCAGCAGCTTGTTTCCGGGGTTTGAGCAGTTCTTC. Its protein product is CASSLFPGFEQFF.

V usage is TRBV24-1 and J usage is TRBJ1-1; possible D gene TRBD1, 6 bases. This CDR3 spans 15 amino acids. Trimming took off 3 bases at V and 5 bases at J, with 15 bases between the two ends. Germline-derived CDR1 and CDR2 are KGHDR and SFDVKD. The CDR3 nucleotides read TGTGCCACCAGTGATGCCAGGACAGAAGGAACTGAAGCTTTCTTT. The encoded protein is CATSDARTEGTEAFF.

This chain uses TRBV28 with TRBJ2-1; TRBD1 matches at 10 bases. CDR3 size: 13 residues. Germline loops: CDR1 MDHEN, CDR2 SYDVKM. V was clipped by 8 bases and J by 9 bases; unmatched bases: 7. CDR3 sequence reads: CASLDRGPGEQFF. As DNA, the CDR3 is TGTGCCAGCCTTGACAGGGGGCCGGGTGAGCAGTTCTTC.

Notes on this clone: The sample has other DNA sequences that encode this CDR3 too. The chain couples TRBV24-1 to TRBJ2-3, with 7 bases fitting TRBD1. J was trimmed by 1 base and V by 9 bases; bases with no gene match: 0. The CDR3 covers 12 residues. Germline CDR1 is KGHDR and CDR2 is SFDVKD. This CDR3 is CATGQGTDTQYF. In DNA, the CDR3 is TGTGCCACCGGACAGGGCACAGATACGCAGTATTTT.

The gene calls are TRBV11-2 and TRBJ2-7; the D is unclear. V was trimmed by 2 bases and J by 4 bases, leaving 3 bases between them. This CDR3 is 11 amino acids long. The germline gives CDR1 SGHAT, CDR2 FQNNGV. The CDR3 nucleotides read TGTGCCAGCAGCTTACGGTACGAGCAGTACTTC. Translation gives CASSLRYEQYF.

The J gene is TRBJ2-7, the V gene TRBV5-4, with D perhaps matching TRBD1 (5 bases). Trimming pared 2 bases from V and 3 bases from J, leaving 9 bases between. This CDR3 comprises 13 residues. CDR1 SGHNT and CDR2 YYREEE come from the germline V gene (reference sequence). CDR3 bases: TGTGCCAGCAGCTTCGGAAGGGGCTACGAGCAGTACTTC. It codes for CASSFGRGYEQYF.